This T cell receptor beta chain was recorded in a study of blood T cell repertoires in COVID-19. Under the authors' procedure: Nucleated cell counts were estimated from reference gene primer amplification. The repertoire was sequenced with immunoSEQ multiplex PCR; TCRdb's copy has only in-frame clones and lacks some. The DNA was the basis for D and trimming; V, J and clone size are from that table. The sample records a few hundred thousand clones, more than 80% being singletons. The germline V gene has CDR1 LNHNV and CDR2 YYDKDF (reference sequence). V lost 2 bases and J lost 7, with 11 bases in between. CDR3 length: 14 amino acids.

The J gene is TRBJ2-2, the V gene TRBV15; perhaps TRBD1 as D (5 bases). This TCR came from a woman aged 45-65 years with COVID-19, enrolled during active disease. Specimen: peripheral blood. In nucleotides, the CDR3 is TGTGCCACCAGCAGAAGGGGAATGGACGGGGAGCTGTTTTTT. This translates into CATSRRGMDGELFF.